This TCR beta chain was identified in a study of blood T cell repertoires in COVID-19 (dated by TCRdb to the early 2020s). About the full investigation: Collaborator samples came from the United States, Italy and Spain and covered acute and convalescent phases of COVID-19. A freely available public database, intended as a resource for researchers studying the immune response to SARS-CoV-2, is where the repertoires were released. The prospective study material was composed of cDNA or gDNA derived from T cells, B-cell-depleted T cells, or PBMCs. Where available, HLA class I and class II types were obtained from metadata supplied by the sample provider rather than from assay-based typing. The samples were drawn from the first 160 participants of the ongoing ImmuneRACE study and from 1,254 subjects provided by 6 global collaborators. Nearly every sample came with metadata listing a de-identified subject ID, COVID-19 status, age in years and sex. Deeply sampled blood TCRbeta repertoires from subjects exposed to, actively infected with, or recovered from COVID-19 were included in the dataset.

In regard to this clone: Its antigen specificity is not known. No much larger clone is present one base from it, and per-base qualities are unavailable.

The collaborating institutions used their own protocols to collect whole blood in K2EDTA tubes. Collaborator samples were shipped for TCRbeta analysis as frozen whole blood, isolated PBMCs, or DNA extracted from either sample type. Looking up the germline V gene (reference sequence) yields CDR1 SEHNR and CDR2 FQNEAQ. V loses 0 bases, J loses 10 bases, and the germline ends lie 7 bases apart. The CDR3 has 12 amino acids, counting the end cysteine and phenylalanine. Only the CDR3 portion is preserved as DNA: 36 bases, with reading frame beginning at the first base. TCRbeta CDR3 regions were amplified from genomic DNA by means of the immunoSEQ Assay, a bias-controlled multiplex PCR. The paper's processing steps were these. The number of nucleated cells in each sample was estimated by amplification of reference gene primers within the assay. To quantify the absolute abundance of each unique TCRbeta CDR3 rearrangement, sequence reads were collapsed and filtered. For each sample, productive Simpson clonality was calculated as the square root of Simpson's diversity index across productive rearrangements. As stored in TCRdb, this immuneACCESS dataset retains in-frame rearrangements with V and J assigned. A fraction of the clones does not appear; measured against another copy, unresolved V genes explain less than half of the discrepancy, and the remainder lacks a known reason. That table is the source of V, J and clone size, and D and trimming were worked out from the DNA. This sample comprises more than 150,000 clones, about 80% of them detected only once. Approximately 7.3% of the sample lies in the top ten.

The research as a whole found: The amount of clinical and demographic metadata varied by source and participant and was provided uncurated.

The V and J segments used are TRBV7-9 and TRBJ2-1; a weak D assignment points to TRBD2 (6 bases agree). Source material: peripheral blood. The TCR was taken from a human donor in a cohort sampled during active COVID-19. The nucleotides read TGTGCCAGCAGCTTAGCTGGAGGGGAGCAGTTCTTC. Its protein reads: CASSLAGGEQFF.